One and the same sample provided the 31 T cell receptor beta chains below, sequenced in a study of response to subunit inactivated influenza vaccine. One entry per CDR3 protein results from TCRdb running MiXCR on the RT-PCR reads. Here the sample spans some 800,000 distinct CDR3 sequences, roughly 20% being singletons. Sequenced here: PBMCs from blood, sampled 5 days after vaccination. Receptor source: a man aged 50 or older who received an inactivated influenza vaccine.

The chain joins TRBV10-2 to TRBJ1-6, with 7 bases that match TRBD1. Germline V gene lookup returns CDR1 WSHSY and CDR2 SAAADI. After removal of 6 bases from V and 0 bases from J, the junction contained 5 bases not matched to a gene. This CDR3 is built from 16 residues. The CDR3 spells CASRPTGFSYNSPLHF. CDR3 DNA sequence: TGCGCCAGCAGACCGACAGGGTTCTCCTATAATTCACCCCTCCACTTT.

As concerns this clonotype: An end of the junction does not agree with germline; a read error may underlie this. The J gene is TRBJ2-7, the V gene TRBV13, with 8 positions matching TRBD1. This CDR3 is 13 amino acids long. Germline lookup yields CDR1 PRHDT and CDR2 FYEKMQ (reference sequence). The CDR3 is CASSRGRLDREVF. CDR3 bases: TGTGCCAGCAGCCGAGGCCGATTGGACAGGGAAGTCTTC. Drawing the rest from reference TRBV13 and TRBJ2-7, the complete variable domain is AAGVIQSPRHLIKEKRETATLKCYPIPRHDTVYWYQQGPGQDPQFLISFYEKMQSDKGSIPDRFSAQQFSDYHSELNMSSLELGDSALYFCASSRGRLDREVFGPGTRLTVT.

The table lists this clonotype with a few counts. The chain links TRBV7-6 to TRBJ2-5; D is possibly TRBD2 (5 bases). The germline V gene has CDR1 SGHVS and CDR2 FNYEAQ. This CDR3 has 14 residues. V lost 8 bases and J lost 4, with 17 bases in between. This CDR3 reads CASPPPDLSETQYF. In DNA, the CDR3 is TGTGCCAGCCCCCCACCGGACTTATCAGAGACCCAGTACTTC.

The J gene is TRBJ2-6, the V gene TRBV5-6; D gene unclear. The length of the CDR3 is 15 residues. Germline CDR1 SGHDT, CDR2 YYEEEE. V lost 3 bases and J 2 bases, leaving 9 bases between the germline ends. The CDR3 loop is CASSSRITGANVLTF. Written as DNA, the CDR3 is TGTGCCAGCAGCTCAAGAATAACTGGGGCCAACGTCCTGACTTTC.

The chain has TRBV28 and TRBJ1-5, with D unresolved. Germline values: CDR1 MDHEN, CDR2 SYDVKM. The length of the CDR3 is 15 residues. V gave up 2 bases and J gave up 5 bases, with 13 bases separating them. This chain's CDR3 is CASSLRFLQHQPQHF. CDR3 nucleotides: TGTGCCAGCAGTTTAAGGTTTCTGCAACATCAGCCCCAGCATTTT.

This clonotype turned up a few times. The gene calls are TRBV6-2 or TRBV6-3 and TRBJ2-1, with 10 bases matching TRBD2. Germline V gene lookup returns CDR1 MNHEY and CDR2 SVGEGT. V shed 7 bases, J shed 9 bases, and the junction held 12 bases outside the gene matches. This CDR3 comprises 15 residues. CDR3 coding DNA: TGTGCCAGCATGGGTTGGCTAGCGGGAGTGGGTGAGCAGTTCTTC. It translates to CASMGWLAGVGEQFF.

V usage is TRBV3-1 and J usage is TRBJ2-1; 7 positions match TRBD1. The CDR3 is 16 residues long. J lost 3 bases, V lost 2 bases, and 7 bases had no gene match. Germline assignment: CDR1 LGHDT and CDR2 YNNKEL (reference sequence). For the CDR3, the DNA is TGTGCCAGCAGCCAAACCGACAGGGTAGGCTACAATGAGCAGTTCTTC. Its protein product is CASSQTDRVGYNEQFF.

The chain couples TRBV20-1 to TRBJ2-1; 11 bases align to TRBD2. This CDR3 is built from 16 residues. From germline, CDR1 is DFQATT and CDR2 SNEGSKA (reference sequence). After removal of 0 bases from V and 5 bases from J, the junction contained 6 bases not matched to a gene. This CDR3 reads CSARDLLAGGNNEQFF. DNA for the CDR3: TGCAGTGCTAGAGATCTCCTAGCGGGGGGAAACAATGAGCAGTTCTTC.

CDR3 in DNA: TGTGCCAGCAGAAAGACGGGAGGAGGGGGTACAGATACGCAGTATTTT. This translates into CASRKTGGGGTDTQYF. This rearrangement joins TRBV6-2 or TRBV6-3 to TRBJ2-3; D is perhaps TRBD2 (7 bases). Germline values: CDR1 MNHEY, CDR2 SVGEGT. Trimming took off 6 bases at V and 3 bases at J, with 19 bases between the two ends. The CDR3 sequence is 16 residues long.

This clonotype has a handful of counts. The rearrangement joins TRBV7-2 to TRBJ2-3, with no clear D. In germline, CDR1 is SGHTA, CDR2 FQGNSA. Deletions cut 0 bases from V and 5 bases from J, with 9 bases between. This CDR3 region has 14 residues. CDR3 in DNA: TGTGCCAGCAGCTTAGCGGGTTTGAGAGATACGCAGTATTTT. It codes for CASSLAGLRDTQYF.

The CDR3, as DNA: TGTGCCAGCAGCCCGTTGCGGGGCAACACAGATACGCAGTATTTT. Amino acids: CASSPLRGNTDTQYF. The rearrangement joins TRBV11-3 to TRBJ2-3; TRBD2 is a possible D gene (6 bases). Germline-derived CDR1 and CDR2 are SGHNT and YENEEA. The CDR3 runs 15 residues. The V end lost 5 bases, the J end lost 2 bases, and 14 bases lay between the germline ends.

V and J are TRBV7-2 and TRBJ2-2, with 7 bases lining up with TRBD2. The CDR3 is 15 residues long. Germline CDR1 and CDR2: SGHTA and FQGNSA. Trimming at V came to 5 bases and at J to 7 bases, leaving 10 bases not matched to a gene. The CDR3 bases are TGTGCCAGCAGCCTTAAATCTAGCGGCTACGGGGAGCTGTTTTTT. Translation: CASSLKSSGYGELFF. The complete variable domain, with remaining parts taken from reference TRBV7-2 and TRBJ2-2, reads GAGVSQSPSNKVTEKGKDVELRCDPISGHTALYWYRQSLGQGLEFLIYFQGNSAPDKSGLPSDRFSAERTGGSVSTLTIQRTQQEDSAVYLCASSLKSSGYGELFFGEGSRLTVL.

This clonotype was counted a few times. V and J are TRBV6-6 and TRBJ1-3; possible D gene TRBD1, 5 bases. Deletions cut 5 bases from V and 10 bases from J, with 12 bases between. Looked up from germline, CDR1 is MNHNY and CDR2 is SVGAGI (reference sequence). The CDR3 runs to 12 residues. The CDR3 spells CASSRREGTIYF. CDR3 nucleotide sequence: TGTGCCAGCAGTCGCAGGGAAGGGACCATATATTTT.

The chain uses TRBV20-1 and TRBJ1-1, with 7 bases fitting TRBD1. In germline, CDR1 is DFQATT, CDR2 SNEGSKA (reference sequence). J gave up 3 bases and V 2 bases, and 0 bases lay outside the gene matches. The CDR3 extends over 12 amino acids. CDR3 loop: CSARQGDTEAFF. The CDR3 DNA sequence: TGCAGTGCTAGACAGGGGGACACTGAAGCTTTCTTT.

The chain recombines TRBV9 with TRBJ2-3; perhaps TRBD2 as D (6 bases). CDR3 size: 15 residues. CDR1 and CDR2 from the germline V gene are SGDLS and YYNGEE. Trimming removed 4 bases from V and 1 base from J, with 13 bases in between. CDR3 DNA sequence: TGTGCCAGCAGCCGGGTAGGGACTCGCACAGATACGCAGTATTTT. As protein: CASSRVGTRTDTQYF.

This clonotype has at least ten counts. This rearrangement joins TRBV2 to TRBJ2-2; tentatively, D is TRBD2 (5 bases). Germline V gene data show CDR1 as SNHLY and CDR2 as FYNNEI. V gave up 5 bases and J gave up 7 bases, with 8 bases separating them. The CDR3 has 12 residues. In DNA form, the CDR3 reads TGTGCCAGCAGTAATGGAGGCGGGGAGCTGTTTTTT. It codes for CASSNGGGELFF.

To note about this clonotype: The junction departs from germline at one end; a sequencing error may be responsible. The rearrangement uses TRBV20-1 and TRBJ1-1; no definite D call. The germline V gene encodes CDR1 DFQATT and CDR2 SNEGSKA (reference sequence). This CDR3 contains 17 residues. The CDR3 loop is CCARDPAVRSRGTEAFF. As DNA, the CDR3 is TGCTGTGCTAGAGATCCGGCGGTGCGGTCCCGAGGGACTGAAGCTTTCTTT.

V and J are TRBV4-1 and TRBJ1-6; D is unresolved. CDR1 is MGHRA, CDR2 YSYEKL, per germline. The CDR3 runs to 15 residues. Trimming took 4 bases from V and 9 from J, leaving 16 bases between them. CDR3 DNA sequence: TGCGCCAGCAGCCGAACTTCCCAGGAAGCTTCACCCCTCCACTTT. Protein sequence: CASSRTSQEASPLHF.

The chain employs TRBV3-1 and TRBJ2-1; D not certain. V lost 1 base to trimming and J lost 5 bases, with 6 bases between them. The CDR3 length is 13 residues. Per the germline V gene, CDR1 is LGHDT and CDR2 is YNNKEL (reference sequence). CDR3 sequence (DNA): TGTGCCAGCAGCCAAGGTCATAACAATGAGCAGTTCTTC. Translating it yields CASSQGHNNEQFF.

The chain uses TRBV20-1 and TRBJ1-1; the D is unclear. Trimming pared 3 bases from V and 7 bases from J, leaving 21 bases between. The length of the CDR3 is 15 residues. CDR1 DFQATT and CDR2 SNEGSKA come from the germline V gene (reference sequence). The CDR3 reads CSARRGFMSRGEAFF. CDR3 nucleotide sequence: TGCAGTGCTAGGCGGGGTTTTATGTCTAGAGGTGAAGCTTTCTTT.

DNA of the CDR3: TGCAGTGCTAGACAGGGGCCCCATCAGCCCCAGCATTTT. Its translation: CSARQGPHQPQHF. The gene calls are TRBV20-1 and TRBJ1-5; the D gene is possibly TRBD1 (6 bases). The CDR3 runs to 13 residues. Trimming took 2 bases from V and 5 from J, leaving 10 bases between them. Germline V gives CDR1 DFQATT, CDR2 SNEGSKA (reference sequence).

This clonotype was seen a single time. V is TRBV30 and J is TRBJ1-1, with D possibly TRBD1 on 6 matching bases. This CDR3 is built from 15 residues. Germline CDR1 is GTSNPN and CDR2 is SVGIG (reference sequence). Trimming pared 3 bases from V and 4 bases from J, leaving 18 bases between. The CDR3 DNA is TGTGCCTGGAGCGGAGGGGGGGCCTCGGGCACTGAAGCTTTCTTT. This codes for CAWSGGGASGTEAFF.

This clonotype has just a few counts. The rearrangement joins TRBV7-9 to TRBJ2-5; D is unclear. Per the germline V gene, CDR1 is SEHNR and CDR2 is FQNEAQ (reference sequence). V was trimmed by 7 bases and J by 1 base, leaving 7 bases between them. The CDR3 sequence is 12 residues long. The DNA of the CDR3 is TGTGCCAGCACGTCGATCCAAGAGACCCAGTACTTC. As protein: CASTSIQETQYF. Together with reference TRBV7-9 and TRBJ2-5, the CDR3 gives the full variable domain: DTGVSQNPRHKITKRGQNVTFRCDPISEHNRLYWYRQTLGQGPEFLTYFQNEAQLEKSRLLSDRFSAERPKGSFSTLEIQRTEQGDSAMYLCASTSIQETQYFGPGTRLLVL.

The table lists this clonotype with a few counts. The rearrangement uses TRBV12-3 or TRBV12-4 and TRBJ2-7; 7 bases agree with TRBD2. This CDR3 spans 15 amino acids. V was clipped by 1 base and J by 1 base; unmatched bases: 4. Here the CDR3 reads CASSLGGLGSYEQYF. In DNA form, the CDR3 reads TGTGCCAGCAGTTTAGGTGGACTAGGATCCTACGAGCAGTACTTC.

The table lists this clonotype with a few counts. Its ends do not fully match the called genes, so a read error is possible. CDR3 in amino acids: CASSIAETSYNEQFF. The CDR3 nucleotides are TGTGCCAGCAGTATAGCGGAAACTAGCTACAATGAGCAGTTCTTC. This rearrangement joins TRBV12-3 or TRBV12-4 to TRBJ2-1; a weak D match, TRBD2 (6 bases). The CDR3 runs 15 residues.

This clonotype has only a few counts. The CDR3 sequence: CASSQERGGAGYEQYF. Here the CDR3 DNA reads TGTGCCAGCAGCCAAGAGAGGGGGGGAGCAGGGTACGAGCAGTACTTC. The chain is built from TRBV4-2 and TRBJ2-7; D possibly corresponds to TRBD2 (7 bases). Trimming shortened V by 0 bases and J by 4 bases, and 16 bases separated the two germline ends. This CDR3 has 16 residues. CDR1 LGHNA and CDR2 YNFKEQ come from the germline V gene.

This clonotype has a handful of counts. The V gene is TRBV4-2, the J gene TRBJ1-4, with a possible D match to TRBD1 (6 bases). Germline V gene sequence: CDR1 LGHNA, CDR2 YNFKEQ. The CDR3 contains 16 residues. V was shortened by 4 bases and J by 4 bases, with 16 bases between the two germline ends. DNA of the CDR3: TGTGCCAGCAGCCCGACAGGAAACGAGGATAATGAAAAACTGTTTTTT. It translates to CASSPTGNEDNEKLFF.

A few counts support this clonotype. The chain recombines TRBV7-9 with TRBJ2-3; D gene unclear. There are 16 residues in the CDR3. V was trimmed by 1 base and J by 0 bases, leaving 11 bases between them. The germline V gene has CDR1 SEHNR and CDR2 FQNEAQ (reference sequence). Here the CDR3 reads CASSLDGLRSTDTQYF. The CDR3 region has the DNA TGTGCCAGCAGCTTAGATGGCCTCAGGAGCACAGATACGCAGTATTTT.

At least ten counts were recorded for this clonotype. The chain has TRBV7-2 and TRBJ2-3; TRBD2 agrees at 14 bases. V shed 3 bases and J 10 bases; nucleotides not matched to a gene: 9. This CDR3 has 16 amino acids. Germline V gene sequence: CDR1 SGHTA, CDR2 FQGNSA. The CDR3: CASSLPSGTSGGSQYF. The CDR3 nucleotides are TGTGCCAGCAGCTTGCCCTCCGGGACTAGCGGGGGATCGCAGTATTTT.

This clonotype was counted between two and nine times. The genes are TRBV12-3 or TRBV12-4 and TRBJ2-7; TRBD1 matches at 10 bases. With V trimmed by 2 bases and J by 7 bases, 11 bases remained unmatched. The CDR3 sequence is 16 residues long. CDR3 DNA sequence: TGTGCCAGCAGTTTAATCCCGGGACAGGGGACTCGGGAGCAGTACTTC. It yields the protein CASSLIPGQGTREQYF.

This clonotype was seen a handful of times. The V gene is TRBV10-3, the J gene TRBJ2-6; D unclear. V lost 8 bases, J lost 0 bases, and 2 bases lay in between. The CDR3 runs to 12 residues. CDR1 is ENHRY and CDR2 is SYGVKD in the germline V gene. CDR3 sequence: CAIFSGANVLTF. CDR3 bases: TGTGCCATCTTCTCTGGGGCCAACGTCCTGACTTTC.